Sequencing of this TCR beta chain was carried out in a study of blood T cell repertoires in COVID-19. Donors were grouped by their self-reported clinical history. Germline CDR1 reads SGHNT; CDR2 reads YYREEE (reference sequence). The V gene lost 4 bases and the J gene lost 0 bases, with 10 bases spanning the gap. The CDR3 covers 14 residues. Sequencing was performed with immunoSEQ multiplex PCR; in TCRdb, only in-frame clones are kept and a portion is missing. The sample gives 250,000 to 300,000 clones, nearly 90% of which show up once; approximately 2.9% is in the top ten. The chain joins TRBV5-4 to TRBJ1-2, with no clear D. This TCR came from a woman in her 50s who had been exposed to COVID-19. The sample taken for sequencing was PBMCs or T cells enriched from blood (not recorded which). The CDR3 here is CASSPLQSNYGYTF. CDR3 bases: TGTGCCAGCAGCCCGCTACAGTCTAACTATGGCTACACCTTC.